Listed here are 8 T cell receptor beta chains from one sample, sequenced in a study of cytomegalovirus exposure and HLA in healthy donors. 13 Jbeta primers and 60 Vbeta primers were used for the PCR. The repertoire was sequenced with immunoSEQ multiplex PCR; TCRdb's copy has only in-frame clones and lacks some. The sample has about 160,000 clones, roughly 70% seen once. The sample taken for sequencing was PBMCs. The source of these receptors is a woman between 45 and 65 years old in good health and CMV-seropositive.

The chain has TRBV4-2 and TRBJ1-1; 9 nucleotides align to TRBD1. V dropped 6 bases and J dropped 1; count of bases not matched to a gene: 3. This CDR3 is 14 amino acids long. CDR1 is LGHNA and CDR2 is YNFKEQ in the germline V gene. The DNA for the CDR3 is TGTGCCAGCAGGGGGGGACAGGGGAACACTGAAGCTTTCTTT. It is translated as CASRGGQGNTEAFF.

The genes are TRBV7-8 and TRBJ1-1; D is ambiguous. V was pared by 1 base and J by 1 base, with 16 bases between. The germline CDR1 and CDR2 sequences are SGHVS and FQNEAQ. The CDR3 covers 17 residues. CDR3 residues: CASSLDRVRTKNTEAFF. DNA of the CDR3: TGTGCCAGCAGCTTAGATCGGGTGCGGACTAAGAACACTGAAGCTTTCTTT.

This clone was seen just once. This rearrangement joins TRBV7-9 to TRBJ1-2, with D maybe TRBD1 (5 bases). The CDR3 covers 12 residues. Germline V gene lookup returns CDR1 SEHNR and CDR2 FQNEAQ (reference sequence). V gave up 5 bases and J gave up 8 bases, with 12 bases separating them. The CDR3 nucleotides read TGTGCCAGCAGCCCGCAGGGTGACGGCTACACCTTC. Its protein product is CASSPQGDGYTF.

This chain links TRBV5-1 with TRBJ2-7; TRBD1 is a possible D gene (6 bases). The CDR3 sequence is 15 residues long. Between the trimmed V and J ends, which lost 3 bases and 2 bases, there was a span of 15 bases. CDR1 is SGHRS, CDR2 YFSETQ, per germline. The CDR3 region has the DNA TGCGCCAGCAGCTCCCCGGGACACACCGCCTACGAGCAGTACTTC. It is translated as CASSSPGHTAYEQYF.

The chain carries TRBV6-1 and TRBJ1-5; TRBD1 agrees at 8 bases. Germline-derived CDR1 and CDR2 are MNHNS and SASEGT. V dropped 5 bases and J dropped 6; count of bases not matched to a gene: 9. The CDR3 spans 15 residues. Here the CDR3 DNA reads TGTGCCAGCAGTACCGAAGACAGGGGAAGTCAGCCCCAGCATTTT. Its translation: CASSTEDRGSQPQHF.

The CDR3 sequence is CASSLHRRGQETQYF. In DNA, the CDR3 is TGTGCCAGCAGTCTTCATAGACGGGGACAAGAGACCCAGTACTTC. The rearrangement links TRBV2 to TRBJ2-5; TRBD2 is a possible D gene (5 bases). This CDR3 comprises 15 residues. The germline CDR1 and CDR2 sequences are SNHLY and FYNNEI. V was shortened by 5 bases and J by 2 bases, with 15 bases between the two germline ends.

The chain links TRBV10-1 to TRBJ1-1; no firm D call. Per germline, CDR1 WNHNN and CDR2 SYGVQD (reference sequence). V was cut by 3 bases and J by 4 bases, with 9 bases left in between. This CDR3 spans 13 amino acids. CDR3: CASSDEGFTEAFF. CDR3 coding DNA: TGCGCCAGCAGTGACGAGGGTTTCACTGAAGCTTTCTTT.

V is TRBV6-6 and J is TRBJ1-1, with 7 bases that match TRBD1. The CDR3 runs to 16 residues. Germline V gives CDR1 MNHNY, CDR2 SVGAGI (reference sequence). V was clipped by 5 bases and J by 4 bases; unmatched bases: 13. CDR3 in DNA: TGTGCCAGCAGTCAGAACAGGGGTAGAGGTGTCACTGAAGCTTTCTTT. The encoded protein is CASSQNRGRGVTEAFF.